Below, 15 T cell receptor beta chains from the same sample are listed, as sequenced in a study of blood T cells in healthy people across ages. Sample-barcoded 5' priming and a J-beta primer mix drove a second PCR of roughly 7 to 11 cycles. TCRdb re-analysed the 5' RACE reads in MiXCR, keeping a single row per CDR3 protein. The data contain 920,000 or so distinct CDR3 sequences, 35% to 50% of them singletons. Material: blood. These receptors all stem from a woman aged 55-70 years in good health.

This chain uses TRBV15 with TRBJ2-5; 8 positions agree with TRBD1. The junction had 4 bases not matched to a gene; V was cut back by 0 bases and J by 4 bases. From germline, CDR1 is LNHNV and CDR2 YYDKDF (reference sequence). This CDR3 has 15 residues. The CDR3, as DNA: TGTGCCACCAGCAGAGATCCAGGGGGCGGAGAGACCCAGTACTTC. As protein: CATSRDPGGGETQYF.

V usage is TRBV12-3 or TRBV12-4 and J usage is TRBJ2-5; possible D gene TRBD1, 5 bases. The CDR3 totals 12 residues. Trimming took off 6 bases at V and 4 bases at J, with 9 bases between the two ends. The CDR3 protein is CASRAGPETQYF. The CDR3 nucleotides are TGTGCCAGCAGGGCAGGGCCAGAGACCCAGTACTTC.

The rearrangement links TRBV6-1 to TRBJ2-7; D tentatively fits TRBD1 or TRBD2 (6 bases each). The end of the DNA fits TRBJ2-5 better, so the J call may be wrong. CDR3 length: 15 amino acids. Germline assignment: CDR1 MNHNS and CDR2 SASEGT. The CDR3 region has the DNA TGTGCCAGTTCACGAGGGGGACTGGGATTGGGGACCCAGTACTTC. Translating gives CASSRGGLGLGTQYF.

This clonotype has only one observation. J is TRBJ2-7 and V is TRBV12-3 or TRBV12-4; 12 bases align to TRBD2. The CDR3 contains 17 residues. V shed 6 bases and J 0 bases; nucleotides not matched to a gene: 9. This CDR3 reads CASSLAGGPISSYEQYF. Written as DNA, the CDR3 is TGTGCCAGCAGCCTAGCGGGAGGGCCTATATCCTCCTACGAGCAGTACTTC.

CDR3 sequence: CASSQVSAGGPYEQYF. CDR3 in DNA: TGTGCCAGCAGCCAAGTATCAGCGGGAGGGCCATACGAGCAGTACTTC. This chain links TRBV3-1 with TRBJ2-7; the match to TRBD2 covers 10 bases. CDR3 length: 16 residues. The germline gives CDR1 LGHDT, CDR2 YNNKEL (reference sequence). J was trimmed by 4 bases and V by 1 base; bases with no gene match: 7.

CDR3 nucleotides: TGTGCCAGCAGCTCTTTTATGGGAGCGGGATCCTACGAGCAGTACTTC. Amino acid sequence: CASSSFMGAGSYEQYF. V is TRBV5-6 and J is TRBJ2-7; TRBD2 matches at 7 bases. Germline V gene lookup returns CDR1 SGHDT and CDR2 YYEEEE. The V and J ends lost 3 bases and 1 base, in that order; junction bases with no gene match: 10. The CDR3 is 16 amino acids. Drawing the rest from reference TRBV5-6 and TRBJ2-7, the complete variable domain is DAGVTQSPTHLIKTRGQQVTLRCSPKSGHDTVSWYQQALGQGPQFIFQYYEEEERQRGNFPDRFSGHQFPNYSSELNVNALLLGDSALYLCASSSFMGAGSYEQYFGPGTRLTVT.

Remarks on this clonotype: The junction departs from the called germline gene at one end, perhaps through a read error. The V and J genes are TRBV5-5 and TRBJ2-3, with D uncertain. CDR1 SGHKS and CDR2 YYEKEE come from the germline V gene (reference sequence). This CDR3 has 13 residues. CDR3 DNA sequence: TGTGCCTGCAGCTTGGCGGGCACAGATACGCAGTATTTT. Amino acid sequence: CACSLAGTDTQYF.

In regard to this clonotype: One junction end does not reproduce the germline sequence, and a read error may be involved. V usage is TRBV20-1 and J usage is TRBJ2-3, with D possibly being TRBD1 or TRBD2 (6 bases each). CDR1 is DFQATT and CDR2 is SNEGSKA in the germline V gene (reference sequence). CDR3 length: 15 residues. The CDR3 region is CSARDQGGPLNTQYF. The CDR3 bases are TGCAGTGCTAGAGATCAAGGGGGGCCCTTGAATACACAGTATTTT.

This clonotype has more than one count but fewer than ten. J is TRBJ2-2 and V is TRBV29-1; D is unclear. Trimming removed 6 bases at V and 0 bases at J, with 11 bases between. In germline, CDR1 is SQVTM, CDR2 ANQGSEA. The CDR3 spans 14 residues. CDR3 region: CSVVTSSNTGELFF. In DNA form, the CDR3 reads TGCAGCGTGGTGACATCCTCGAACACCGGGGAGCTGTTTTTT.

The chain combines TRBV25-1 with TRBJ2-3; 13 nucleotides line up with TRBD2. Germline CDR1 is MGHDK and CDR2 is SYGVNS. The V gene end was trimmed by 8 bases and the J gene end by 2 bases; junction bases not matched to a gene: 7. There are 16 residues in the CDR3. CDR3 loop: CASRGTSGEHTDTQYF. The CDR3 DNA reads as TGTGCCAGCCGTGGGACTAGCGGGGAACACACAGATACGCAGTATTTT.

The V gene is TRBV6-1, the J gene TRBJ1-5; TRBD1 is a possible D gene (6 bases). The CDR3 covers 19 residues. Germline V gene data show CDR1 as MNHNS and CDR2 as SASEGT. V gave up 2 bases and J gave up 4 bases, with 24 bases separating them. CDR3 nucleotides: TGTGCCAGCAGTGAAAGGGGGTGGGGAGGGGAGAATCGAAATCAGCCCCAGCATTTT. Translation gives CASSERGWGGENRNQPQHF.

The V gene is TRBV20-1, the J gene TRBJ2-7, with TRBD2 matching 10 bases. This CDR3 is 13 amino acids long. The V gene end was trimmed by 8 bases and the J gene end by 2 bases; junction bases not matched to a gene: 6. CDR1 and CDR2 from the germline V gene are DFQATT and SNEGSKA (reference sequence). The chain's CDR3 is CSTSSGSAYEQYF. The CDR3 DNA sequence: TGCAGTACCTCTAGCGGGAGCGCCTACGAGCAGTACTTC.

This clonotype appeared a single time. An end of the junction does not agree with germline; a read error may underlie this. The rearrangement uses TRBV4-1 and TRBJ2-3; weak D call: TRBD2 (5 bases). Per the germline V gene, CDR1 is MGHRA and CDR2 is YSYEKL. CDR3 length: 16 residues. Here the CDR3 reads CAGSQEIARRGDTQYF. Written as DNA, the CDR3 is TGCGCCGGCAGCCAAGAGATAGCGAGACGCGGAGATACGCAGTATTTT.

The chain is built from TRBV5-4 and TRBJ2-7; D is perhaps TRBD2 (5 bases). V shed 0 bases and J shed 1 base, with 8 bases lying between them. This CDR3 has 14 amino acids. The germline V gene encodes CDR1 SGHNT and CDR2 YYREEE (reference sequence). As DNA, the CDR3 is TGTGCCAGCAGCTTGGAGACTACTTCCTACGAGCAGTACTTC. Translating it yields CASSLETTSYEQYF.

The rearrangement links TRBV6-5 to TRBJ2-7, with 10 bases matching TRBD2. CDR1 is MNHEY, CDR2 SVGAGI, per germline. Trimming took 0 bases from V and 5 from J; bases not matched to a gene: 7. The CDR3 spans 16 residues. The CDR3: CASSYSITSGNDEQYF. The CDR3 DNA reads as TGTGCCAGCAGTTACTCGATCACTAGCGGGAACGACGAGCAGTACTTC.